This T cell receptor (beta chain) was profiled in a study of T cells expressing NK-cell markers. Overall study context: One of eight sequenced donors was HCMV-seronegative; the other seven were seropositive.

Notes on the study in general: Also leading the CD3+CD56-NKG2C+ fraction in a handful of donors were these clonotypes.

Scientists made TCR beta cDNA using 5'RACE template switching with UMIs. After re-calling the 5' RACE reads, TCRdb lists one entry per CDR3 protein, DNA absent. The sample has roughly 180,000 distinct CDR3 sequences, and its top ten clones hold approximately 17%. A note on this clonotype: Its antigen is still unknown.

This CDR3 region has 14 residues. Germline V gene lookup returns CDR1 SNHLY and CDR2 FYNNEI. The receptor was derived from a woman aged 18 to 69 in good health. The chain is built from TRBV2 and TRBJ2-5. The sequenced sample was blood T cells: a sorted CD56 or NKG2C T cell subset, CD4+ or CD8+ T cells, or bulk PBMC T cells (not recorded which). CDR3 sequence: CASSEKRVQETQYF. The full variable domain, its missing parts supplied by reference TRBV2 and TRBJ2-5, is EPEVTQTPSHQVTQMGQEVILRCVPISNHLYFYWYRQILGQKVEFLVSFYNNEISEKSEIFDDQFSVERPDGSNFTLKIRSTKLEDSAMYFCASSEKRVQETQYFGPGTRLLVL.